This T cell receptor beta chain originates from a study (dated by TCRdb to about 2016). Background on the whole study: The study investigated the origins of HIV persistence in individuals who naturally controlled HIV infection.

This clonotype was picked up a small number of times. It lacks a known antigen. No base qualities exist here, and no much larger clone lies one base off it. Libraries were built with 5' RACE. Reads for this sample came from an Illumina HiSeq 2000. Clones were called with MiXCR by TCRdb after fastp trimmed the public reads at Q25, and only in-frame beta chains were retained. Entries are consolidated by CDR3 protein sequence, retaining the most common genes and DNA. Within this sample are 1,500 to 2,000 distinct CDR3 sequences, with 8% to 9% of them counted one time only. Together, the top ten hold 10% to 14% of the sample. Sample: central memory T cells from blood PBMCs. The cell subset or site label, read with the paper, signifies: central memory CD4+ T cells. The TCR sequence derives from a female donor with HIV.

The CDR3 reads as follows: CATSRPVGGTEAFF. The DNA reads TGTGCCACCAGCAGACCAGTTGGTGGCACTGAAGCTTTCTTT. The V gene is TRBV15 and the J gene is TRBJ1-1; no D gene can be assigned with confidence. The CDR3, from cysteine to phenylalanine, totals 14 residues. Solely the CDR3 DNA is kept, with 42 bases framed from the first base. The V end loses 2 bases and the J end loses 4 bases, and a stretch of 11 bases separates them. The germline V gene (reference sequence) gives CDR1 as LNHNV and CDR2 as YYDKDF.